The present TCR beta chain was sequenced within a study of identical twins. The study, taken as a whole, reports: High-abundance cord blood beta clonotypes had fewer insertions; memory repertoires showed none.

This clonotype was observed a few times. The antigen is not known. V lost 0 bases and J 7 bases, leaving 11 bases between the germline ends. The CDR3 has 14 amino acids. Germline V gene lookup returns CDR1 MNHEY and CDR2 SVGAGI. Template switching created a universal primer site, and the cDNA included unique molecular identifiers. Each CDR3 protein is one row after TCRdb ran MiXCR on the 5' RACE reads. The sample includes roughly 710,000 distinct CDR3 sequences, around 6.1% of them seen just once. The TCR sequence derives from a young man in good health. Sequencing was performed on naive T cells sorted from blood. The rearrangement links TRBV6-5 to TRBJ2-3, with a weak D call TRBD1 (6 bases). The CDR3 region is CASSYSTGPNTQYF. As DNA, the CDR3 is TGTGCCAGCAGTTACTCGACAGGCCCTAATACGCAGTATTTT.